The 22 T cell receptor beta chains listed next were all sequenced from one sample in a study of monozygotic twins with inflammatory bowel disease. TCRdb reprocessed the 5' RACE reads, with one entry per CDR3 protein and no DNA. This table holds 330,000 or so distinct CDR3 sequences. The source material was blood. The origin of the receptors is a human donor with ulcerative colitis or Crohn's disease, or a healthy co-twin of an affected twin (not recorded which).

V gene TRBV6-1 combines with J gene TRBJ1-6; there is no DNA to check the TCRdb D call of TRBD1. CDR1 MNHNS and CDR2 SASEGT come from the germline V gene. The CDR3 runs to 15 residues. The chain's CDR3 is CASRRGPEYNSPLHF.

The genes are TRBV20-1 and TRBJ2-2; TCRdb lists TRBD2, though no DNA is available to test this call. Germline V lookup: CDR1 DFQATT, CDR2 SNEGSKA (reference sequence). The CDR3 has 15 residues. CDR3: CSAPVGGRRTGELFF.

This sequence joins TRBV6-2 or TRBV6-3 and TRBJ2-7; the TCRdb call, TRBD1, lacks DNA for checking. Germline V gene data show CDR1 as MNHEY and CDR2 as SVGEGT. This CDR3 is built from 14 residues. This chain's CDR3 is CASSYLGGHYEQYF.

The rearrangement joins TRBV10-3 to TRBJ2-7. Germline V gene data show CDR1 as ENHRY and CDR2 as SYGVKD. This CDR3 spans 12 amino acids. CDR3 amino acids: CAISESVLEQYF.

The genes are TRBV6-1 and TRBJ1-2; TCRdb lists TRBD1, though no DNA is available to test this call. The CDR3 is 17 amino acids. The germline CDR1 and CDR2 sequences are MNHNS and SASEGT. The chain's CDR3 is CASSRHVVSGLFDGYTF.

The rearrangement uses TRBV4-1 and TRBJ1-2. Germline V gene lookup returns CDR1 MGHRA and CDR2 YSYEKL. CDR3 size: 14 residues. The CDR3 reads CASSQDPNSYGYTF.

The chain has TRBV12-3 or TRBV12-4 and TRBJ2-2; TCRdb indicates TRBD1, and absent DNA this call remains unverified. The CDR3 is 15 amino acids. The CDR3: CASTLGGGETGELFF.

The genes are TRBV7-2 and TRBJ1-2. Per the germline V gene, CDR1 is SGHTA and CDR2 is FQGNSA. CDR3 length: 13 residues. The CDR3 loop reads CASSLKANYGYTF.

This sequence joins TRBV5-1 and TRBJ2-4; no DNA is available, so the TRBD2 call from TCRdb remains unchecked. The CDR3 loop spans 15 amino acids. CDR1 and CDR2 (germline): SGHRS, YFSETQ. CDR3 region: CASSLSAGGKNIQYF.

The chain employs TRBV7-2 and TRBJ1-3. This CDR3 contains 14 residues. CDR1 and CDR2 from the germline V gene are SGHTA and FQGNSA. CDR3: CASSYQVSGNTIYF.

The CDR3 sequence: CASSESGVGTDTQYF. The chain carries TRBV2 and TRBJ2-3; lacking DNA, the TRBD1 call made by TCRdb goes unchecked. The CDR3 length is 15 residues. Looked up from germline, CDR1 is SNHLY and CDR2 is FYNNEI. The whole variable domain, filled in from reference TRBV2 and TRBJ2-3, reads EPEVTQTPSHQVTQMGQEVILRCVPISNHLYFYWYRQILGQKVEFLVSFYNNEISEKSEIFDDQFSVERPDGSNFTLKIRSTKLEDSAMYFCASSESGVGTDTQYFGPGTRLTVL.

The V call is TRBV5-1, the J call TRBJ1-1. From germline, CDR1 is SGHRS and CDR2 YFSETQ. The CDR3 has 13 residues. CDR3 sequence: CASTSAMNTEAFF.

The CDR3 loop is CASSQEGVERGYNEQFF. V and J are TRBV4-2 and TRBJ2-1; lacking DNA, the TRBD2 call made by TCRdb goes unchecked. In germline, CDR1 is LGHNA, CDR2 YNFKEQ. The CDR3 loop spans 17 amino acids.

CDR3 in amino acids: CSARDQRLPILTQYF. The chain recombines TRBV20-1 with TRBJ2-3. The V gene's germline CDR1 is DFQATT and CDR2 SNEGSKA (reference sequence). This CDR3 contains 15 residues.

This chain links TRBV5-1 with TRBJ1-1. The CDR3 extends over 17 amino acids. Germline values: CDR1 SGHRS, CDR2 YFSETQ. The CDR3 reads CASSLGPSGTANTEAFF.

This chain links TRBV27 with TRBJ2-2; TCRdb's D call of TRBD2 is untestable without DNA. The CDR3 runs 17 residues. The V gene's germline CDR1 is MNHEY and CDR2 SMNVEV (reference sequence). CDR3 region: CASSFLGGWRDTGELFF.

The gene calls are TRBV12-3 or TRBV12-4 and TRBJ1-5; the D call of TRBD1 rests on TCRdb alone, since no DNA is present to check it. The CDR3 is made up of 15 amino acids. The CDR3 sequence is CASSQTTGRNQPQHF.

V and J are TRBV5-1 and TRBJ2-7; TCRdb calls TRBD1, which cannot be checked without DNA. The CDR3 totals 13 residues. The germline V gene has CDR1 SGHRS and CDR2 YFSETQ. CDR3 sequence reads: CASIPFAGGEQYF. Full variable domain (missing parts from reference TRBV5-1 and TRBJ2-7): KAGVTQTPRYLIKTRGQQVTLSCSPISGHRSVSWYQQTPGQGLQFLFEYFSETQRNKGNFPGRFSGRQFSNSRSEMNVSTLELGDSALYLCASIPFAGGEQYFGPGTRLTVT.

The rearrangement links TRBV5-1 to TRBJ1-6; checking the TCRdb D call of TRBD1 is not possible without DNA. The CDR3 is made up of 16 amino acids. Germline CDR1 reads SGHRS; CDR2 reads YFSETQ. Here the CDR3 reads CASSFAGGTYNSPLHF.

J is TRBJ1-5 and V is TRBV6-5. CDR1 and CDR2 (germline): MNHEY, SVGAGI. The CDR3 length is 15 residues. CDR3 in amino acids: CASSYSANSNQPQHF.

The chain joins TRBV29-1 to TRBJ2-3; TCRdb indicates TRBD2, and absent DNA this call remains unverified. The CDR3 length is 14 residues. Germline loops: CDR1 SQVTM, CDR2 ANQGSEA. CDR3 loop: CSMTSGGAKHTQYF.

The genes are TRBV18 and TRBJ2-1; the TRBD1 assignment by TCRdb is unverifiable without DNA. Germline CDR1 reads KGHSH; CDR2 reads LQKENI. The CDR3 has 16 amino acids. CDR3 sequence: CASSPTRQGGNNEQFF.